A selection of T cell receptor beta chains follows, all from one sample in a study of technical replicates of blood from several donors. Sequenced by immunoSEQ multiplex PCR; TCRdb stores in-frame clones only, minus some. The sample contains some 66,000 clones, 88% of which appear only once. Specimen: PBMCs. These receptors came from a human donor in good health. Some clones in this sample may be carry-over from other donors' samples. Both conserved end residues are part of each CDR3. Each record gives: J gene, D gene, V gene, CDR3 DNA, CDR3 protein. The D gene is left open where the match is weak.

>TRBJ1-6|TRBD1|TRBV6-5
TGTGCCAGCAGTTACTCGGGGGACAGGGCTTCACCCCTCCACTTT
CASSYSGDRASPLHF
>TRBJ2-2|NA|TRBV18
TGTGCCAGCTCCCTCACCGGGGAGCTGTTTTTT
CASSLTGELFF
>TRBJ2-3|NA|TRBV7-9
TGTGCCAGCAGCGTTAGCGGAGTCGCAGATACGCAGTATTTT
CASSVSGVADTQYF
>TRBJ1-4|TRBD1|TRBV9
TGTGCCAGCAGCAAACAGGGGACGGCTAATGAAAAACTGTTTTTT
CASSKQGTANEKLFF
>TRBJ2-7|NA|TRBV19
TGTGCCAGTAGTATGGAGGGGGCCGAGCAGTACTTC
CASSMEGAEQYF
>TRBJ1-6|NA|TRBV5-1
TGCGCCAGCACCGGTGGGGGGGTTTATTCACCCCTCCACTTT
CASTGGGVYSPLHF
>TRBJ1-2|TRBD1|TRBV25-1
TGTGCCAGCAGCCCCCCGGGACAGGGCTTCTATGGCTACACCTTC
CASSPPGQGFYGYTF
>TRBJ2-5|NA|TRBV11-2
TGTGCCAGCAGCAAGCTGACAGTGGGGGAGACCCAGTACTTC
CASSKLTVGETQYF
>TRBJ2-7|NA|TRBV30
TGTGCCTGGAGTGTGACGACAGCTGGTTACGAGCAGTACTTC
CAWSVTTAGYEQYF
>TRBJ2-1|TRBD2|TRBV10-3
TGTGCCATCAGGCTAGCGGGAGACGCCAATGAGCAGTTCTTC
CAIRLAGDANEQFF
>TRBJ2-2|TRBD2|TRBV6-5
TGTGCCAGCAGGGTAGCGGGAGGCTCAACCGGGGAGCTGTTTTTT
CASRVAGGSTGELFF
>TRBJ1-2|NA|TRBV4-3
TGCGCCAGCAGCCAAGGGAGGAGTGACTATGGCTACACCTTC
CASSQGRSDYGYTF
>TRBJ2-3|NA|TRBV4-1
TGCGCCAGCAGACATATGGTCAGAGGAAAAACAGATACGCAGTATTTT
CASRHMVRGKTDTQYF
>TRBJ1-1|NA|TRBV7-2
TGTGCCAGCAGCCCGGAACAGGGTCCCACTGAAGCTTTCTTT
CASSPEQGPTEAFF
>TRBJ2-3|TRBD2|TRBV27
TGTGCCAGCAGTACTGGACTAGCGGGGGAACACACAGATACGCAGTATTTT
CASSTGLAGEHTDTQYF
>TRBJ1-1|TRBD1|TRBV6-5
TGTGCCAGCAGTTACTCTGACAGGGTCGGCACTGAAGCTTTCTTT
CASSYSDRVGTEAFF
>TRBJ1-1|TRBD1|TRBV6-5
TGTGCCAGCACGAGACAGGGGGTAGTAAACACTGAAGCTTTCTTT
CASTRQGVVNTEAFF
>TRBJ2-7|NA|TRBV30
TGTGCCTGGAGTGTGGGCACGGGAGCTAACGAGCAGTACTTC
CAWSVGTGANEQYF